A single T cell receptor beta chain is shown here with its context. The method was immunoSEQ multiplex PCR; TCRdb's version includes in-frame clones alone and lacks a portion of them. The sample has 190,000 or so clones; about 85% are singletons. This entry is derived from a study of blood T cell repertoires in COVID-19. Study as a whole: Nucleic acid was either cDNA or gDNA, and it came from T cells, B-cell-depleted T cells, or PBMCs.

Cohorts were determined from participant-reported clinical history. V was trimmed by 8 bases and J by 6 bases, leaving 16 bases between them. CDR1 is LGHDT and CDR2 is YNNKEL in the germline V gene (reference sequence). The length of the CDR3 is 14 residues. The TCR originated in a man aged 35 to 55 who had recovered from COVID-19. The V gene is TRBV3-1 (or the pseudogene TRBV3-2), the J gene TRBJ2-2; possible D gene TRBD1, 7 bases. Sequencing input: PBMCs or T cells enriched from blood (not recorded which). Here the CDR3 reads CASAGQEGSGELFF. In DNA, the CDR3 is TGTGCCAGCGCTGGACAGGAGGGGTCCGGGGAGCTGTTTTTT.